This entry lists 22 T cell receptor beta chains sequenced from one sample in a study of T cells after yellow fever vaccination. TCRdb analysed the 5' RACE reads with MiXCR anew, one entry per CDR3 protein. The sample includes about 220,000 distinct CDR3 sequences, roughly 3% of them seen just once. The sample was CD4+ T cells sorted from PBMCs, taken 10 days after the yellow fever booster vaccination. The receptors come from a young man who received the YFV17D yellow fever vaccine.

This chain connects TRBV11-2 to TRBJ2-3; TRBD2 aligns across 9 bases. The CDR3 has 15 amino acids. Germline values: CDR1 SGHAT, CDR2 FQNNGV. Trimming cost V 2 bases and J 4 bases; bases outside gene matches: 4. CDR3 region: CASSLFERGADTQYF. The CDR3 DNA reads as TGTGCCAGCAGCTTATTTGAGCGGGGGGCAGATACGCAGTATTTT.

This clonotype was seen repeatedly, ten times or more. This rearrangement joins TRBV9 to TRBJ2-2; D is unclear. The ends were cut back, 0 bases at V and 8 bases at J, with 11 bases in the middle. Germline CDR1 reads SGDLS; CDR2 reads YYNGEE. The CDR3 runs 14 residues. The CDR3 spells CASSVGLLPGELFF. The CDR3 DNA is TGTGCCAGCAGCGTAGGATTGCTCCCGGGGGAGCTGTTTTTT. Filled out from reference TRBV9 and TRBJ2-2, the complete variable domain reads DSGVTQTPKHLITATGQRVTLRCSPRSGDLSVYWYQQSLDQGLQFLIQYYNGEERAKGNILERFSAQQFPDLHSELNLSSLELGDSALYFCASSVGLLPGELFFGEGSRLTVL.

This chain links TRBV9 with TRBJ1-3, with a possible D match to TRBD1 (6 bases). CDR1 is SGDLS and CDR2 is YYNGEE in the germline V gene. V lost 3 bases and J 8 bases, leaving 9 bases between the germline ends. This CDR3 is built from 12 residues. The CDR3 is CASSGGADTIYF. The CDR3, as DNA: TGTGCCAGCAGCGGGGGGGCGGACACCATATATTTT.

This clonotype was seen only a few times. The V gene is TRBV19, the J gene TRBJ2-1; 8 bases agree with TRBD2. Germline trimming cut 6 bases from V and 0 bases from J; bases unmatched to any gene: 4. CDR1 and CDR2 (germline): LNHDA, SQIVND (reference sequence). The CDR3 has 15 residues. The CDR3, as DNA: TGTGCCAGTAGGGAGCGGGGGTTCTCCTACAATGAGCAGTTCTTC. It specifies CASRERGFSYNEQFF.

This clonotype was seen repeatedly, ten times or more. This chain uses TRBV12-3 or TRBV12-4 with TRBJ2-6; TRBD2 aligns across 8 bases. This CDR3 is built from 17 residues. Losses at the gene ends were 7 bases for V and 0 bases for J; bases not matched to a gene: 8. The CDR3 coding sequence is TGTGCCAGCATTCCTCGGGGGGGCGGCTCTGGGGCCAACGTCCTGACTTTC. Translated: CASIPRGGGSGANVLTF.

In its sample, this clonotype was seen many times. V and J are TRBV7-2 and TRBJ2-2; TRBD1 matches 7 bases. The V gene's germline CDR1 is SGHTA and CDR2 FQGNSA. CDR3 length: 16 amino acids. V lost 5 bases to trimming and J lost 5 bases; unmatched junction nucleotides: 11. CDR3 nucleotides: TGTGCCAGCAGCGAACTTCCGGGACAGACGACCGGGGAGCTGTTTTTT. Its translation: CASSELPGQTTGELFF.

This clonotype has ten or more counts. This chain joins TRBV7-9 and TRBJ1-5, with D perhaps matching TRBD1 (6 bases). Germline CDR1 reads SEHNR; CDR2 reads FQNEAQ (reference sequence). The CDR3 has 17 residues. Trimming removed 1 base at V and 0 bases at J, with 13 bases between. The CDR3 loop is CASSLDRGVYSNQPQHF. The CDR3 DNA reads as TGTGCCAGCAGCTTAGATAGGGGGGTGTATAGCAATCAGCCCCAGCATTTT.

This clonotype was found many times. The rearrangement links TRBV20-1 to TRBJ1-2, with D perhaps TRBD1 (5 bases). This CDR3 has 13 amino acids. Per germline, CDR1 DFQATT and CDR2 SNEGSKA (reference sequence). Trimming left V 5 bases short and J 0 bases short, with 10 bases between. CDR3 sequence: CSARRQTNYGYTF. As DNA, the CDR3 is TGCAGTGCTCGCCGACAGACTAACTATGGCTACACCTTC.

This clonotype has ten or more counts. The rearrangement uses TRBV6-2 or TRBV6-3 and TRBJ2-1; 7 bases agree with TRBD2. V was pared by 6 bases and J by 6 bases, with 5 bases of the junction left unmatched. CDR3 length: 13 residues. Germline V gene lookup returns CDR1 MNHEY and CDR2 SVGEGT. Written as DNA, the CDR3 is TGTGCCAGCAGGCCCACTAGCGTCAATGAGCAGTTCTTC. It yields the protein CASRPTSVNEQFF.

There are many counts of this clonotype. This sequence joins TRBV7-2 and TRBJ1-4, with TRBD1 matching over 8 bases. The germline gives CDR1 SGHTA, CDR2 FQGNSA. The J segment lost 0 bases and the V segment lost 4 bases, leaving 10 bases of the junction unmatched. The CDR3 consists of 18 residues. The chain's CDR3 is CASSSFPTGVATNEKLFF. The DNA of the CDR3 is TGTGCCAGCAGCTCTTTCCCGACAGGGGTTGCAACTAATGAAAAACTGTTTTTT.

The V gene is TRBV18, the J gene TRBJ2-3, with D unresolved. Germline V gives CDR1 KGHSH, CDR2 LQKENI. The CDR3 runs to 13 residues. V dropped 2 bases and J dropped 4 bases, with 7 bases sitting between them. The CDR3 DNA is TGTGCCAGCTCACCAGGCTATCCAGATACGCAGTATTTT. Translated, it gives CASSPGYPDTQYF. Full variable domain (rest looked up from reference TRBV18 and TRBJ2-3): NAGVMQNPRHLVRRRGQEARLRCSPMKGHSHVYWYRQLPEEGLKFMVYLQKENIIDESGMPKERFSAEFPKEGPSILRIQQVVRGDSAAYFCASSPGYPDTQYFGPGTRLTVL.

As DNA, the CDR3 is TGTGCCAGCAGCCCCGAGACAGGAGAAAAAACTGAAGCTTTCTTT. This encodes CASSPETGEKTEAFF. V gene TRBV11-3 combines with J gene TRBJ1-1, with D tentatively TRBD1 (6 bases). Germline CDR1 is SGHNT and CDR2 is YENEEA. V lost 5 bases and J lost 5, with 18 bases in between. This CDR3 comprises 15 residues.

The chain links TRBV2 to TRBJ2-2; D might be TRBD1 (6 bases). Germline CDR1 reads SNHLY; CDR2 reads FYNNEI. The CDR3 has 14 amino acids. V was shortened by 2 bases and J by 3 bases, with 7 bases between the two germline ends. CDR3 amino acids: CASSEQGYTGELFF. Written as DNA, the CDR3 is TGTGCCAGCAGTGAACAGGGGTACACCGGGGAGCTGTTTTTT.

This clonotype was counted between two and nine times. This chain joins TRBV29-1 and TRBJ1-1; D unclear. The CDR3 loop spans 10 amino acids. V lost 8 bases to trimming and J lost 10 bases, with 14 bases between them. The germline V gene encodes CDR1 SQVTM and CDR2 ANQGSEA. CDR3 DNA: TGCAGCATTTCGGAAGTCCGAGCTTTCTTT. It specifies CSISEVRAFF.

V gene TRBV5-6 combines with J gene TRBJ1-5, with D possibly matching TRBD1 (6 bases). The V end was cut by 6 bases, the J end by 4 bases, with 14 bases between. The CDR3 consists of 14 residues. Germline V CDR1 and CDR2: SGHDT, YYEEEE. The CDR3 spells CASNVGGGNQPQHF. DNA of the CDR3: TGTGCCAGCAACGTCGGAGGGGGGAATCAGCCCCAGCATTTT.

This clonotype showed up many times. The V and J genes are TRBV7-3 and TRBJ2-5; a weak D match, TRBD2 (5 bases). The V end was cut by 5 bases, the J end by 5 bases, with 15 bases between. The CDR3 has 14 residues. From germline, CDR1 is SGHTA and CDR2 FQGTGA. This CDR3 reads CASSRGPPGETQYF. DNA of the CDR3: TGTGCCAGCAGCCGAGGGCCACCGGGGGAGACCCAGTACTTC.

This clonotype was seen more than once but under ten times. J is TRBJ1-3 and V is TRBV7-9; tentatively, D is TRBD1 (6 bases). Germline CDR1 is SEHNR and CDR2 is FQNEAQ (reference sequence). CDR3 length: 15 residues. With 5 bases removed from V and 0 bases from J, the gap between germline ends came to 11 bases. CDR3 loop: CASSRDTNSGNTIYF. CDR3 DNA sequence: TGTGCCAGCAGCAGGGACACTAACTCTGGAAACACCATATATTTT.

The chain is built from TRBV4-2 and TRBJ1-2; perhaps TRBD1 as D (6 bases). The CDR3 is 14 amino acids. The V and J ends lost 1 base and 6 bases respectively, with 12 bases between them. CDR1 is LGHNA, CDR2 YNFKEQ, per germline. DNA for the CDR3: TGTGCCAGCAGCCAAGCAGGGGATCGAAATGGCTACACCTTC. It yields the protein CASSQAGDRNGYTF.

Many counts were recorded for this clonotype. This sequence joins TRBV12-3 or TRBV12-4 and TRBJ2-3; maybe TRBD2 (5 bases). With 5 bases removed from V and 6 bases from J, the gap between germline ends came to 9 bases. The CDR3 covers 12 residues. In nucleotides, the CDR3 is TGTGCCAGCAGTGGACTTAGGGATACGCAGTATTTT. It specifies CASSGLRDTQYF.

The V gene is TRBV4-1, the J gene TRBJ1-1, with D hard to call. This CDR3 spans 12 amino acids. The germline CDR1 and CDR2 sequences are MGHRA and YSYEKL. Trimming pared 0 bases from V and 10 bases from J, leaving 9 bases between. CDR3 nucleotides: TGCGCCAGCAGCCAAGATCGGGGAGGAGCTTTCTTT. Translated: CASSQDRGGAFF.

This clonotype was seen at least ten times. The gene calls are TRBV7-2 and TRBJ2-5; D remains ambiguous. V gave up 5 bases and J gave up 2 bases, with 12 bases separating them. The CDR3 extends over 14 amino acids. Germline values: CDR1 SGHTA, CDR2 FQGNSA. Here the CDR3 reads CASSKFQTQETQYF. CDR3 nucleotides: TGTGCCAGCAGCAAATTTCAGACTCAAGAGACCCAGTACTTC.

In this sample, this clonotype turned up many times. V gene TRBV19 combines with J gene TRBJ1-4; a weak D match, TRBD1 (5 bases). V lost 6 bases and J lost 8, with 19 bases in between. Germline lookup yields CDR1 LNHDA and CDR2 SQIVND (reference sequence). The CDR3 has 15 amino acids. The DNA of the CDR3 is TGTGCCAGTAGCCCCCCGAGAGGGGAGGGAGAAAAACTGTTTTTT. Encoded protein: CASSPPRGEGEKLFF.